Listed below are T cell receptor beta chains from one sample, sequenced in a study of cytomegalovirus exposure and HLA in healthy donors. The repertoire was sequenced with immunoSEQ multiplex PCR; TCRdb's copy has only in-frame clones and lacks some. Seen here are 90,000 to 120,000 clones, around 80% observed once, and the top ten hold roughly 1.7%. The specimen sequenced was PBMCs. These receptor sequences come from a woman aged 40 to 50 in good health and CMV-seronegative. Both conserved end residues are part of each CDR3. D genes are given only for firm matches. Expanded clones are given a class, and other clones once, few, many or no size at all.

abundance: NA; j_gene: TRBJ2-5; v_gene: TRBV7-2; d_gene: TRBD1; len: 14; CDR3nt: TGTGCCAGCAGCCCGGACAGGGACCAAGAGACCCAGTACTTC; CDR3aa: CASSPDRDQETQYF
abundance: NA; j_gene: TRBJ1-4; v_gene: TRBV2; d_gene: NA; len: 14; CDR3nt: TGTGCCAGCAGTGAGGCGGTTTTTAATGAAAAACTGTTTTTT; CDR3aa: CASSEAVFNEKLFF
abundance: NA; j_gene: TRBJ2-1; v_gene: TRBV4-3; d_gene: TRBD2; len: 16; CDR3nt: TGCGCCAGCAGCCAAGATGGACTAGCGGGCTCTAATGAGCAGTTCTTC; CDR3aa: CASSQDGLAGSNEQFF
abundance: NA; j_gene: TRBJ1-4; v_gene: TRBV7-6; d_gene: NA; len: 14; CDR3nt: TGTGCCAGCAGCGCACCCGGGAGTAATGAAAAACTGTTTTTT; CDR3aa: CASSAPGSNEKLFF
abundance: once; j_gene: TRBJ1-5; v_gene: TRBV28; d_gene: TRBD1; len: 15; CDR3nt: TGTGCCAGCAGCCATCTCGGACAGGGGAGAAAGCCCCAGCATTTT; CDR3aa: CASSHLGQGRKPQHF
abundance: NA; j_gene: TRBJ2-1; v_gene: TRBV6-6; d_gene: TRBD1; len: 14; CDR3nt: TGTGCCAGCAGTTACTTGGGACAGGGTAATGAGCAGTTCTTC; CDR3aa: CASSYLGQGNEQFF
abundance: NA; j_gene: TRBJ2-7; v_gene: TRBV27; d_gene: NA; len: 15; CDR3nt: TGTGCCAGTAGCGTAATTCCGGACGGCAGCTACGAGCAGTACTTC; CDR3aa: CASSVIPDGSYEQYF
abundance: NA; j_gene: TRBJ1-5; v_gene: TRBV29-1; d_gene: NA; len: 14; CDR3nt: TGCAGCGTTGTCCGCGCCAGGGCCGGACAGCCCCAGCATTTT; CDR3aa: CSVVRARAGQPQHF
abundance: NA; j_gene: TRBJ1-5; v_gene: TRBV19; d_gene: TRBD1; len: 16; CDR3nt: TGTGCCAGTCGGACAGGGGGCTTGTGGGACAATCAGCCCCAGCATTTT; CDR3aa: CASRTGGLWDNQPQHF
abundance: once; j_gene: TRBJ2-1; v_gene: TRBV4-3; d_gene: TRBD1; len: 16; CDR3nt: TGCGCCAGCAGCCATTCGGACAGGGTAGAGTACAATGAGCAGTTCTTC; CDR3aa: CASSHSDRVEYNEQFF
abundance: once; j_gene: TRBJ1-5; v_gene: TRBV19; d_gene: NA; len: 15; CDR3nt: TGTGCCAGTAGTATAGATGTAGGGGGAAATCAGCCCCAGCATTTT; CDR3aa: CASSIDVGGNQPQHF
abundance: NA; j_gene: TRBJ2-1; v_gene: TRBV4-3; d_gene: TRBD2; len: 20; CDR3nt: TGCGCCAGCAGCCAGGTGGATAGCGGGAGGTATTGGGGAGGTTACAATGAGCAGTTCTTC; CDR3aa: CASSQVDSGRYWGGYNEQFF
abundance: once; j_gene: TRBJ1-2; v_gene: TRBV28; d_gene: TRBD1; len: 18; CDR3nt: TGTGCCAGCCGCAATCCTCCGGGACAGTCAAGATCCCCTTATGGCTACACCTTC; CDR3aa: CASRNPPGQSRSPYGYTF
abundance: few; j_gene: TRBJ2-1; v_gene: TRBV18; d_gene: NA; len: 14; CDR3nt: TGTGCCAGCTCACCCCCACGACCTAGCAATGAGCAGTTCTTC; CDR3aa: CASSPPRPSNEQFF
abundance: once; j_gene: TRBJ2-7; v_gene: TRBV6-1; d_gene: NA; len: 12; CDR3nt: TGTGCCAGCAGAGCGGTTACCTACGAGCAGTACTTC; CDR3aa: CASRAVTYEQYF
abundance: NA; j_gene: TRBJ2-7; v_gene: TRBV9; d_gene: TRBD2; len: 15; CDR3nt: TGTGCCAGCAGCCCCGGGGAGGGGCGCCCCGACGAGCAGTACTTC; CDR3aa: CASSPGEGRPDEQYF
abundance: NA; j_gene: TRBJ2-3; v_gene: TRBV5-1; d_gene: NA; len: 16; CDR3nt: TGCGCCAGCAGCTTGGCCGGCGGGGATTACACAGATACGCAGTATTTT; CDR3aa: CASSLAGGDYTDTQYF
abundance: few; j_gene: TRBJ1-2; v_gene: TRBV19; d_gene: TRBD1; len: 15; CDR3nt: TGTGCCAGTCGACGGATAGGGGGCAAGGGATATGGCTACACCTTC; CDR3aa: CASRRIGGKGYGYTF
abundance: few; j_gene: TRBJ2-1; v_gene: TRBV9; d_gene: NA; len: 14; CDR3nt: TGTGCCAGCAGCGTAGAGGTTTTCAGCGGTGAGCAGTTCTTC; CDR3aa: CASSVEVFSGEQFF
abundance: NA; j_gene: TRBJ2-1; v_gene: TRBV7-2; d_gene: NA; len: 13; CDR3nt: TGTGCCAGCAGCTCCGTCGGGATGGCTGAGCAGTTCTTC; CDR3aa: CASSSVGMAEQFF
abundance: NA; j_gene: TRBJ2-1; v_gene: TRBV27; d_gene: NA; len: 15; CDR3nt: TGTGCCAGCAGTCCCTCGCGTCGGGAACACAATGAGCAGTTCTTC; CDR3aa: CASSPSRREHNEQFF
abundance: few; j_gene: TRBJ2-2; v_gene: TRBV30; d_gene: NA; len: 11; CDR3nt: TGTGCCAGCAGGGTCACCGGGGAGCTGTTTTTT; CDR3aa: CASRVTGELFF
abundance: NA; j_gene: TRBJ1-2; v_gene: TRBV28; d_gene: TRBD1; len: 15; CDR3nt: TGTGCCAGCAGTTTGATAGGCGACAGGGGAGGTGGCTACACCTTC; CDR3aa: CASSLIGDRGGGYTF